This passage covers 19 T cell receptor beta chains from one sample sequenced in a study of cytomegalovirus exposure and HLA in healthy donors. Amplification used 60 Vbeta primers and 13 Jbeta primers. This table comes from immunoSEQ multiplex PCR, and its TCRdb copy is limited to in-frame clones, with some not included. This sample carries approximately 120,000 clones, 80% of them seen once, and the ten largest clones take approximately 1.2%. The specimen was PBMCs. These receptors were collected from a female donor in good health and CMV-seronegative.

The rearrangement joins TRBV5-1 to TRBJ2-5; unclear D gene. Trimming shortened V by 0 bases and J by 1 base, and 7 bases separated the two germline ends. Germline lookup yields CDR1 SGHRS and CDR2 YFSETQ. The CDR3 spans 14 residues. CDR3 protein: CASSLVPVQETQYF. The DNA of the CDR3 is TGCGCCAGCAGCTTGGTCCCAGTCCAAGAGACCCAGTACTTC.

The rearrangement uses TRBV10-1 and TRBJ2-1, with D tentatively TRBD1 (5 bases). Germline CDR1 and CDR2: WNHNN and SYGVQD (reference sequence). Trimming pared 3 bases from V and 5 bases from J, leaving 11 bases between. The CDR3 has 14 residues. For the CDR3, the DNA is TGCGCCAGCAGTGAATGGGGCGTAAACAATGAGCAGTTCTTC. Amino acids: CASSEWGVNNEQFF.

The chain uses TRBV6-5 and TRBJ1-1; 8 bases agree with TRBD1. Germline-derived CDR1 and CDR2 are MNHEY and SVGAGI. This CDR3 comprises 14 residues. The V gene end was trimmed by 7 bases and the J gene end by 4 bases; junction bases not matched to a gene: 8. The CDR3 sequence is CASTARTGGTEAFF. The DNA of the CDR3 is TGTGCCAGCACCGCCCGAACAGGGGGCACTGAAGCTTTCTTT.

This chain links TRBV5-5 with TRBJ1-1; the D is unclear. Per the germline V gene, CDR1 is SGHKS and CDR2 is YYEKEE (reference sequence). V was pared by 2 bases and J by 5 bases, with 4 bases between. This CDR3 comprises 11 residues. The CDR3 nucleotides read TGTGCCAGCAGCTTCGGGACTGAAGCTTTCTTT. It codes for CASSFGTEAFF.

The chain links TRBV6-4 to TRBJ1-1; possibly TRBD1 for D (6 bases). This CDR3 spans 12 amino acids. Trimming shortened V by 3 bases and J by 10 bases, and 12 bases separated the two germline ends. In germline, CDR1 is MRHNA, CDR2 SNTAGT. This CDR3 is CASSDYTGLAFF. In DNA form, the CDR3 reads TGTGCCAGCAGTGATTATACAGGGTTAGCTTTCTTT.

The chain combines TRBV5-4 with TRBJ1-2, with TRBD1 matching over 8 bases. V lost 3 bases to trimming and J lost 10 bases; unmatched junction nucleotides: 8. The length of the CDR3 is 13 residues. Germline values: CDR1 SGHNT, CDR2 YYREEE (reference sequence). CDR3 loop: CASSYPGQANYTF. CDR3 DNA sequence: TGTGCCAGCAGCTATCCGGGACAGGCCAACTACACCTTC.

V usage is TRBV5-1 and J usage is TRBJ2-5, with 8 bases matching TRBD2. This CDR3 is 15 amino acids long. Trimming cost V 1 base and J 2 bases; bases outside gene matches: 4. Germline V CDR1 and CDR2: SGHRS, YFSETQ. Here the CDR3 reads CASSLSPSGQETQYF. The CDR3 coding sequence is TGCGCCAGCAGCTTGTCGCCTAGCGGGCAAGAGACCCAGTACTTC.

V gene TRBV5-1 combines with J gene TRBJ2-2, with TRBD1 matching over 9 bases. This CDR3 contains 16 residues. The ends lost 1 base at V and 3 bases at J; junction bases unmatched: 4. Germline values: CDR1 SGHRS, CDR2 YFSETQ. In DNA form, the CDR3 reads TGCGCCAGCAGCTTGAGGGGACAGGGTGACACCGGGGAGCTGTTTTTT. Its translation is CASSLRGQGDTGELFF.

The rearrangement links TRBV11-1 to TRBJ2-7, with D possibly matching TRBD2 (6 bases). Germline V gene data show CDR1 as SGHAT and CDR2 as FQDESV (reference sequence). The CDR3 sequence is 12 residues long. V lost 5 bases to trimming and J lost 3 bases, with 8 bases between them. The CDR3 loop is CASSPTSYEQYF. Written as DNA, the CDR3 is TGTGCCAGCAGCCCGACTAGCTACGAGCAGTACTTC.

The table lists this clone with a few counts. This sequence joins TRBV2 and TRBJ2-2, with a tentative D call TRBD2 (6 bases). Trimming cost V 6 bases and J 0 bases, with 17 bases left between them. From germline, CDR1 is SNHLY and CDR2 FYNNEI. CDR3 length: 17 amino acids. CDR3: CASRGDSAGANTGELFF. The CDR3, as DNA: TGTGCCAGCAGGGGGGACTCGGCAGGAGCGAACACCGGGGAGCTGTTTTTT.

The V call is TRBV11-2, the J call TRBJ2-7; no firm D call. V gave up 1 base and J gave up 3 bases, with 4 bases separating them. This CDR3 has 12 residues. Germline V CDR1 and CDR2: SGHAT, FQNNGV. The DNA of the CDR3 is TGTGCCAGCAGCTTAGTAGACTACGAGCAGTACTTC. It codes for CASSLVDYEQYF. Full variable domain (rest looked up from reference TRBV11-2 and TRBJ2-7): EAGVAQSPRYKIIEKRQSVAFWCNPISGHATLYWYQQILGQGPKLLIQFQNNGVVDDSQLPKDRFSAERLKGVDSTLKIQPAKLEDSAVYLCASSLVDYEQYFGPGTRLTVT.

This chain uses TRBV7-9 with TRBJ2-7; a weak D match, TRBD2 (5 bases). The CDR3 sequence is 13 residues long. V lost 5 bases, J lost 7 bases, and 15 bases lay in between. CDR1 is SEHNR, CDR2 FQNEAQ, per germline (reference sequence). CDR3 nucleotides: TGTGCCAGCAGCCGGATCCCAAAGCGGGAGCAGTACTTC. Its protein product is CASSRIPKREQYF.

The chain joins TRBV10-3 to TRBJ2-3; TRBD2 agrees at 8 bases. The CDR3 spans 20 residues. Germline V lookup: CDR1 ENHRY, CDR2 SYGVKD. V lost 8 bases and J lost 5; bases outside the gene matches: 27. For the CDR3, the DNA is TGTGCCATCCGGACCCCCCGGGGGAGTAGCGGGATGGATAGTGGAGATACGCAGTATTTT. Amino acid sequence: CAIRTPRGSSGMDSGDTQYF.

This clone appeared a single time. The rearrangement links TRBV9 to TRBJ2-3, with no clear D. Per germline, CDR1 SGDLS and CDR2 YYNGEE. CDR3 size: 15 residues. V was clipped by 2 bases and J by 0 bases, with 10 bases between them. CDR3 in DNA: TGTGCCAGCAGCGTGTCCACACAGAGCACAGATACGCAGTATTTT. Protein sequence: CASSVSTQSTDTQYF.

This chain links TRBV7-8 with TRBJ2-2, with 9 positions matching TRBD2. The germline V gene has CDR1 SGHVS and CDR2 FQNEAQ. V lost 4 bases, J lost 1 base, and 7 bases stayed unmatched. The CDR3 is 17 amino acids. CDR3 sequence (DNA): TGTGCCAGCAGCTCCCCGGGACTAGCAAAGAACACCGGGGAGCTGTTTTTT. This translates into CASSSPGLAKNTGELFF.

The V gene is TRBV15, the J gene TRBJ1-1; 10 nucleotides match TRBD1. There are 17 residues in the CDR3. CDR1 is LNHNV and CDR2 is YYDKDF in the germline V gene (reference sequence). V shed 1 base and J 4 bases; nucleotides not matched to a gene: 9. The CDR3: CATSRVRQGAGSTEAFF. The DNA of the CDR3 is TGTGCCACCAGCAGAGTGAGACAGGGGGCAGGTTCCACTGAAGCTTTCTTT.

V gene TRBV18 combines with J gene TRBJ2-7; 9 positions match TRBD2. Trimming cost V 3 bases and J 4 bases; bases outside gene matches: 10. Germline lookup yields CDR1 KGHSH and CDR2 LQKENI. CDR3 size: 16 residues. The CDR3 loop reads CASSPLILAGRYEQYF. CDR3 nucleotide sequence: TGTGCCAGCTCACCGCTTATTCTAGCGGGACGTTACGAGCAGTACTTC.

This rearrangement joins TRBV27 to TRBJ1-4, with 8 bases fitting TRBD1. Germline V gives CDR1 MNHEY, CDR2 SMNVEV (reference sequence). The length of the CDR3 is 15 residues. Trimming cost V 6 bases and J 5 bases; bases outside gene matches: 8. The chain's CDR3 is CASRTDRGWNEKLFF. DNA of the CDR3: TGTGCCAGCAGGACTGACAGGGGCTGGAATGAAAAACTGTTTTTT. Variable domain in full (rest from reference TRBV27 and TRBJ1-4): EAQVTQNPRYLITVTGKKLTVTCSQNMNHEYMSWYRQDPGLGLRQIYYSMNVEVTDKGDVPEGYKVSRKEKRNFPLILESPSPNQTSLYFCASRTDRGWNEKLFFGSGTQLSVL.

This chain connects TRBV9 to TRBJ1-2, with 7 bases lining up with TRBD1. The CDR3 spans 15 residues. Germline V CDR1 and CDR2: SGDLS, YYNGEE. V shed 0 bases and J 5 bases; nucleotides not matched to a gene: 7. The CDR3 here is CASSVGQGAFYGYTF. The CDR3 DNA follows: TGTGCCAGCAGCGTAGGACAGGGTGCCTTTTATGGCTACACCTTC.